This is a list of T cell receptor beta chains from one sample in a study of early T cells in non-severe SARS-CoV-2 infection. TCRdb re-derived calls from the 5' RACE reads in MiXCR, one entry per CDR3 protein. Among 80,000 or so distinct CDR3 sequences listed, about 14% were seen once. The specimen sequenced was whole blood. The receptors come from an adult who was a healthcare worker with PCR-confirmed SARS-CoV-2 infection or an uninfected control (not recorded which). The CDR3 runs from the conserved cysteine through the conserved F or W. The D gene is left open where the match is weak. Clone size is shown for a subset of rows, as once, few, many or a class of expanded clone.

j_call	clone_size	v_call	d_call	cdr3_aa	cdr3_nt
TRBJ2-7	NA	TRBV5-1	NA	CASSSIGWEQYF	TGCGCCAGCAGCTCCATAGGATGGGAGCAGTACTTC
TRBJ1-3	NA	TRBV28	NA	CASSLTPGNSGNTIYF	TGTGCCAGCAGTTTAACACCGGGAAACTCTGGAAACACCATATATTTT
TRBJ2-1	few	TRBV20-1	TRBD1	CSAIKTGPDWSSYNEQFF	TGCAGTGCTATAAAGACAGGGCCGGATTGGAGCTCCTACAATGAGCAGTTCTTC
TRBJ2-1	NA	TRBV6-6	TRBD2	CASSYSTSGLAGYNEQFF	TGTGCCAGCAGTTACTCGACCTCCGGACTAGCGGGGTACAATGAGCAGTTCTTC
TRBJ2-2	NA	TRBV3-1	NA	CASRDTGELFF	TGTGCCAGCAGGGACACCGGGGAGCTGTTTTTT
TRBJ2-5	NA	TRBV12-3/TRBV12-4	TRBD2	CASSGRLAGALEETQYF	TGTGCCAGCAGTGGAAGACTAGCGGGGGCCCTCGAGGAGACCCAGTACTTC
TRBJ2-1	few	TRBV29-1	NA	CSVEDGGLGREQFF	TGCAGCGTTGAAGATGGTGGTCTAGGAAGGGAGCAGTTCTTC
TRBJ2-3	few	TRBV3-1	TRBD2	CASSQRSGGDTQYF	TGTGCCAGCAGCCAAAGGAGCGGGGGAGATACGCAGTATTTT
TRBJ2-5	NA	TRBV7-6	NA	CASRSGLQETQYF	TGTGCCAGCAGATCGGGACTTCAAGAGACCCAGTACTTC
TRBJ2-7	many	TRBV30	TRBD1	CAWISSGTGKISEQYF	TGTGCCTGGATCTCATCAGGGACAGGGAAGATCTCCGAGCAGTACTTC
TRBJ2-3	many	TRBV5-5	NA	CASSLLRGSSGGGDTQYF	TGTGCCAGCAGCTTGCTTAGGGGCTCCTCTGGCGGCGGAGATACGCAGTATTTT
TRBJ1-2	NA	TRBV29-1	NA	CSVEDPDRHYGYTF	TGCAGCGTTGAAGATCCGGACCGCCACTATGGCTACACCTTC
TRBJ1-1	few	TRBV20-1	NA	CSADTRRF	TGCAGTGCGGATACCAGACGTTTT
TRBJ2-5	many	TRBV27	TRBD1	CASSGSGTGEETQYF	TGTGCCAGCAGTGGCTCCGGGACAGGGGAAGAGACCCAGTACTTC
TRBJ2-2	few	TRBV11-2	NA	CASSSVRGDTGELFF	TGTGCCAGCAGTTCCGTAAGGGGGGACACCGGGGAGCTGTTTTTT
TRBJ1-5	NA	TRBV6-6	NA	CASLQLSNQPQHF	TGTGCCAGCTTACAGCTTAGCAATCAGCCCCAGCATTTT
TRBJ2-1	NA	TRBV29-1	NA	CSVRGLAYNEQFF	TGCAGCGTAAGGGGGTTGGCATACAATGAGCAGTTCTTC
TRBJ2-2	many	TRBV6-1	NA	CASSTTANTGELFF	TGTGCCAGCAGCACAACAGCGAACACCGGGGAGCTGTTTTTT
TRBJ1-2	many	TRBV7-2	TRBD1	CASSLARDRAHGYTF	TGTGCCAGCAGCTTAGCTCGGGACAGGGCCCACGGCTACACCTTC
TRBJ2-2	many	TRBV3-1	TRBD1	CASSRRDRDTGELFF	TGTGCCAGCAGCCGCCGGGACAGGGATACCGGGGAGCTGTTTTTT
TRBJ2-4	NA	TRBV3-1	NA	CASSQFQASGNIQYF	TGTGCCAGCAGCCAATTCCAGGCTAGTGGAAACATTCAGTACTTC
TRBJ1-6	many	TRBV7-9	NA	CASSVGPSPLHF	TGTGCCAGCTCCGTTGGCCCTTCACCCCTCCACTTT
TRBJ2-1	NA	TRBV12-3/TRBV12-4	NA	CASSPLSHNNEQFF	TGTGCCAGCAGTCCCCTCAGCCACAACAATGAGCAGTTCTTC
TRBJ1-6	NA	TRBV11-2	NA	CASSLDLGVASPLHF	TGTGCCAGCAGCTTAGATCTGGGTGTAGCCTCACCCCTCCACTTT
TRBJ1-4	many	TRBV5-6	NA	CASSLRGLEKLFF	TGTGCCAGCAGCCTGCGTGGCCTCGAAAAACTGTTTTTT
TRBJ2-7	few	TRBV27	NA	CASSVGISYEQYF	TGTGCCAGCAGTGTCGGGATTTCCTACGAGCAGTACTTC
TRBJ2-1	few	TRBV18	TRBD2	CASSEQRSGTTLNEQFF	TGTGCCAGCTCCGAACAAAGGTCCGGGACTACACTAAATGAGCAGTTCTTC
TRBJ1-5	many	TRBV18	NA	CASSRLPGGASQPQHF	TGTGCCAGCTCACGACTTCCCGGGGGCGCATCCCAGCCCCAGCATTTT
TRBJ1-1	many	TRBV12-3/TRBV12-4	NA	CASSTRTVNTEAFF	TGTGCCAGCAGTACCAGGACGGTGAACACTGAAGCTTTCTTT
TRBJ1-4	NA	TRBV10-3	NA	CAIKDGGNEKLFF	TGTGCCATCAAAGACGGCGGGAATGAAAAACTGTTTTTT
TRBJ2-1	NA	TRBV7-6	NA	CASSLGGGEQFF	TGTGCCAGCAGCTTAGGAGGGGGTGAGCAGTTCTTC
TRBJ1-5	few	TRBV3-1	NA	CASSQGPDGGRPQHF	TGTGCCAGCAGCCAAGGACCGGACGGGGGTCGGCCCCAGCATTTT
TRBJ2-7	NA	TRBV4-2	NA	CASSQDAGSYEQYF	TGTGCCAGCAGCCAAGATGCCGGCTCCTACGAGCAGTACTTC
TRBJ2-7	medium-sized	TRBV20-1	NA	CSATLRDPYEQYF	TGCAGTGCTACTTTGAGGGACCCCTACGAGCAGTACTTC
TRBJ2-5	few	TRBV5-1	NA	CASSLEGEQETQYF	TGCGCCAGCAGCTTGGAAGGGGAACAAGAGACCCAGTACTTC
TRBJ2-7	NA	TRBV29-1	TRBD2	CSVVGGVNYEQYF	TGCAGCGTTGTCGGGGGGGTTAACTACGAGCAGTACTTC
TRBJ1-1	few	TRBV7-9	TRBD1	CASSFQDRGVAFF	TGTGCCAGCAGCTTTCAGGACAGGGGAGTTGCTTTCTTT
TRBJ2-1	many	TRBV12-3/TRBV12-4	TRBD2	CASTNEREGRKAYNEQFF	TGTGCCAGCACCAACGAGCGGGAGGGCCGAAAAGCCTACAATGAGCAGTTCTTC
TRBJ2-3	many	TRBV6-5	NA	CASSWDGTDTQYF	TGTGCCAGCAGCTGGGACGGCACAGATACGCAGTATTTT
TRBJ2-1	many	TRBV7-9	NA	CASSLPGLRNNEQFF	TGTGCCAGCAGCTTACCGGGACTTCGTAACAATGAGCAGTTCTTC
TRBJ2-4	NA	TRBV5-1	TRBD1	CASSLAGGQARDIQYF	TGCGCCAGCAGCTTGGCCGGAGGACAGGCGAGAGACATTCAGTACTTC
TRBJ1-4	NA	TRBV19	NA	CATHRNGLNEKLFF	TGTGCCACTCACAGAAACGGGCTTAATGAAAAACTGTTTTTT
TRBJ2-7	NA	TRBV7-9	NA	CASSPIDSYEQYF	TGTGCCAGCAGCCCAATCGACAGCTACGAGCAGTACTTC
TRBJ1-2	NA	TRBV27	NA	CASSPAGAGRGYTF	TGTGCCAGCAGTCCCGCCGGGGCAGGGCGGGGCTACACCTTC
TRBJ1-2	NA	TRBV29-1	NA	CSVDFKGAGNGYTF	TGCAGCGTTGATTTTAAAGGAGCAGGGAATGGCTACACCTTC